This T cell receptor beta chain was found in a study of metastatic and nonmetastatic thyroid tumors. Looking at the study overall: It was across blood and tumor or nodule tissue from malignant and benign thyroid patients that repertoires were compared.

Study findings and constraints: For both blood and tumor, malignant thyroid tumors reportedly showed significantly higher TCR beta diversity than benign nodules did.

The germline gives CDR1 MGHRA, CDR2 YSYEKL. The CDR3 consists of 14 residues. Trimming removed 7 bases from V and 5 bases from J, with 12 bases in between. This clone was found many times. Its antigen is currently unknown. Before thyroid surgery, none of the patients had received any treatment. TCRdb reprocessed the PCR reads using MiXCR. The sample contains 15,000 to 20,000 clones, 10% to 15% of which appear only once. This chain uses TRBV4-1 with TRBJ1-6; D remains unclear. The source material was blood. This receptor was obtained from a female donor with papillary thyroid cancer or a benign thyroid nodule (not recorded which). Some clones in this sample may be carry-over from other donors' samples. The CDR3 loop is CASNPGRDNSPLHF. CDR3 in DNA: TGCGCCAGCAACCCGGGCAGAGATAATTCACCCCTCCACTTT.